This section outlines one TCR beta chain sequence together with its context. The data were taken from a study of blood T cell repertoires in COVID-19. Study-level background: Samples representing acute and convalescent COVID-19 were sourced from the United States, Italy and Spain. PBMCs, B-cell-depleted T cells, or T cells provided the cDNA or gDNA that made up the material.

Trimming stripped 7 bases from V and 2 bases from J, with 21 bases between. The CDR3 has 16 residues. Germline lookup yields CDR1 LNHDA and CDR2 SQIVND (reference sequence). How the authors handled the data: Counts of nucleated cells, estimated from reference gene primer amplification, were obtained. Assay used: immunoSEQ multiplex PCR; TCRdb lists only in-frame clones, some missing. V and J calls and clone size are as listed in that table; D and trimming were resolved from the DNA. The sample lists under 50,000 clones, roughly 80% seen once, with around 4.5% in the top ten. The origin of this receptor is a man aged 45-65 years with active COVID-19. Specimen: peripheral blood. The V call is TRBV19, the J call TRBJ2-7; tentative D call: TRBD2 (6 bases). The CDR3 loop reads CASIPTGVLTPYEQYF. DNA of the CDR3: TGTGCCAGTATCCCTACGGGGGTACTCACCCCCTACGAGCAGTACTTC.